This record concerns one TCR beta chain sequence. With 3 bases removed from V and 2 bases from J, the gap between germline ends came to 14 bases. The CDR3 sequence is 16 residues long. The germline V gene has CDR1 LGHDT and CDR2 YNNKEL (reference sequence). This sample stems from a study of blood T cell repertoires in COVID-19. Study-wide context: Sites across the United States, Italy and Spain contributed samples from acute and convalescent COVID-19.

In the original analysis: Quantification of nucleated cells was approximated via reference gene primer amplification. Assay used: immunoSEQ multiplex PCR; TCRdb lists only in-frame clones, some missing. The DNA gave D and trimming, while V, J and clone size come from that table. Among under 300,000 clones, approximately 90% were seen once, and the ten largest hold 3.6%. The clonotype was recovered from a man younger than 30 with active or convalescent COVID-19. J is TRBJ1-3 and V is TRBV3-1 (or the pseudogene TRBV3-2); no definite D call. What was sequenced was peripheral blood. CDR3 residues: CASSHEAGTPGNTIYF. The CDR3 nucleotides are TGTGCCAGCAGCCACGAGGCGGGAACCCCTGGAAACACCATATATTTT.